Listed here is a single TCR beta chain. The target antigen is unknown. Method: immunoSEQ multiplex PCR; TCRdb's copy keeps in-frame clones and lacks some. The repertoire consists of about 2 million clones, with 90% to 95% occurring once and the leading ten covering 0.1% to 0.15%. The data stem from a study of shared clonotypes between healthy human individuals. The V segment lost 7 bases and the J segment 1 base; nucleotides outside the gene matches: 3. The CDR3 is 15 residues long. Germline V gene data show CDR1 as ENHRY and CDR2 as SYGVKD. Study findings and constraints: An expected dependence of interdonor clonotype sharing on sequencing depth was noted. Rarefaction revealed incomplete sorted-subset sequencing despite large depth.

The genes are TRBV10-3 and TRBJ2-2; 10 bases align to TRBD1. This TCR was recovered from a man in his late teens or twenties in good health. The specimen sequenced was naive CD4+ T cells sorted from blood. The subset denotes: CD45RA+ positively selected. In DNA form, the CDR3 reads TGTGCCATCAAGGGGACAGGGGAGAACACCGGGGAGCTGTTTTTT. It codes for CAIKGTGENTGELFF.